This T cell receptor (beta chain) was found in a study of shared clonotypes between healthy human individuals. Across the study: CD4 naive and memory got three plates each, CD8 naive two, CD8 memory one. General study points: With few donors, the genetic and exposure-history diversity represented was limited. Sorted-subset sequencing was shown by rarefaction to be incomplete despite large depth.

Comment on this clone: The target antigen is unknown.

The V end lost 2 bases, the J end lost 5 bases, and 12 bases lay between the germline ends. Per the germline V gene, CDR1 is MNHEY and CDR2 is SVGAGI. This CDR3 spans 14 amino acids. Researchers ran the assay at a deep level. Sequencing used immunoSEQ multiplex PCR; TCRdb keeps in-frame clones, though not all of them. This table has approximately 400,000 clones, approximately 97% appearing once. The TCR comes from a man aged 25-45 years in good health. J is TRBJ2-5 and V is TRBV6-5, with D possibly TRBD1 on 5 matching bases. The sample comprised memory CD8+ T cells sorted from blood. As for subset: CD45RO+ cells pooled with CCR7-negative TemRA cells. The CDR3 protein is CASSYRIRDETQYF. The CDR3 coding sequence is TGTGCCAGCAGTTACAGAATCAGGGATGAGACCCAGTACTTC.